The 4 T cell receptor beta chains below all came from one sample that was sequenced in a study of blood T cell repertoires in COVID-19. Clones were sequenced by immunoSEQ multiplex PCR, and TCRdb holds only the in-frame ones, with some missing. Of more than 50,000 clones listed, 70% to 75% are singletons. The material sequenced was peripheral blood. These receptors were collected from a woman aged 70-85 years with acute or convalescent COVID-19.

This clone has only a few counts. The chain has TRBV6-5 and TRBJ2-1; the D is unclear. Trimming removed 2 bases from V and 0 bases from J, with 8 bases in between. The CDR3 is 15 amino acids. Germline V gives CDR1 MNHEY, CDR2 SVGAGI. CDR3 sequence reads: CASSYGGYSYNEQFF. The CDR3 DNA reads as TGTGCCAGCAGTTACGGCGGTTACTCCTACAATGAGCAGTTCTTC.

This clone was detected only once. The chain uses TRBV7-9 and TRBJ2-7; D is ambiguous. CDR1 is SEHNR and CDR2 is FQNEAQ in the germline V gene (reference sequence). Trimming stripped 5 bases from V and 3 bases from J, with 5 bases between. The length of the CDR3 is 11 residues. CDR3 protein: CASSPLYEQYV. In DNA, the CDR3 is TGTGCCAGCAGCCCCCTCTACGAGCAGTACGTC.

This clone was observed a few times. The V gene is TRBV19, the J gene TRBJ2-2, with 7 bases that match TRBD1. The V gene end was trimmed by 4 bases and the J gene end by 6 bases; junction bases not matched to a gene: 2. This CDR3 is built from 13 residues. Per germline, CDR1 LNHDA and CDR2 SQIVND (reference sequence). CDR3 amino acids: CASSTQGAGELFF. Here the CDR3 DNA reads TGTGCCAGTAGTACCCAGGGGGCCGGGGAGCTGTTTTTT.

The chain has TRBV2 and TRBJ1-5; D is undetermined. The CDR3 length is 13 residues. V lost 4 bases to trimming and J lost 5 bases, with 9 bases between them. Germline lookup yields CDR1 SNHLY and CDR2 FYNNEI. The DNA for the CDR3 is TGTGCCAGCAGTGGCGGCCTCCATCAGCCCCAGCATTTT. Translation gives CASSGGLHQPQHF.